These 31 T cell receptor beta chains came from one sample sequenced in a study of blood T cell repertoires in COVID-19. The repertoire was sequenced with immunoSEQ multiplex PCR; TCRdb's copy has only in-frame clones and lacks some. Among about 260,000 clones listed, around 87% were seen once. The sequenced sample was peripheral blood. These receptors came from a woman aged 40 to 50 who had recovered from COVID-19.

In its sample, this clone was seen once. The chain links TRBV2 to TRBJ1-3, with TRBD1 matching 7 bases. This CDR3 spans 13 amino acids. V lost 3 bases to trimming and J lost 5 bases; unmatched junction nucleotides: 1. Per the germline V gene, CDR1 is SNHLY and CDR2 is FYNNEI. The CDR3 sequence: CASSEGQRNTIYF. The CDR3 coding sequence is TGTGCCAGCAGTGAGGGACAGAGAAACACCATATATTTT.

DNA for the CDR3: TGTGCCAGCAGCTCAACGCCGGGACTAGCTGGTGTTTATGAGCAGTTCTTC. This sequence encodes CASSSTPGLAGVYEQFF. The genes are TRBV3-1 (or the pseudogene TRBV3-2) and TRBJ2-1; TRBD2 agrees at 9 bases. The length of the CDR3 is 17 residues. J gave up 8 bases and V 5 bases, and 16 bases lay outside the gene matches. CDR1 is LGHDT and CDR2 is YNNKEL in the germline V gene (reference sequence).

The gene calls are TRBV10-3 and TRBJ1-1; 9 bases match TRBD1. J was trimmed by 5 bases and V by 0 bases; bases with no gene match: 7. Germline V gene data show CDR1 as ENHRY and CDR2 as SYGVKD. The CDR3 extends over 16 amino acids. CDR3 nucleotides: TGTGCCATCAGTGAGTCCCCCGGGACAGGGAGGACTGAAGCTTTCTTT. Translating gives CAISESPGTGRTEAFF.

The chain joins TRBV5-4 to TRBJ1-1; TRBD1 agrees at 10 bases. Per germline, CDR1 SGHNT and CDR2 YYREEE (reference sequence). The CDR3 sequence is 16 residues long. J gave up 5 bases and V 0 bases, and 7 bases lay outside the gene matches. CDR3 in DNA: TGTGCCAGCAGCTTGGCTGGGACAGGGGTCTCTACTGAAGCTTTCTTT. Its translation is CASSLAGTGVSTEAFF.

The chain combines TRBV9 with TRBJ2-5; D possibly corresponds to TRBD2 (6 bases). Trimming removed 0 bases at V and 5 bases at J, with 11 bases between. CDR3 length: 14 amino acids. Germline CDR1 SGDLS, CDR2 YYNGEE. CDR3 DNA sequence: TGTGCCAGCAGCGTAGCGGCTAGCGAGGAGACCCAGTACTTC. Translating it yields CASSVAASEETQYF.

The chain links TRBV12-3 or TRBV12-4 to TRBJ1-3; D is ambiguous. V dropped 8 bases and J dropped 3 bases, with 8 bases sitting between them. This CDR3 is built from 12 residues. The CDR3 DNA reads TGTGCCAGCGGAGATTATGGAAACACCATATATTTT. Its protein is CASGDYGNTIYF.

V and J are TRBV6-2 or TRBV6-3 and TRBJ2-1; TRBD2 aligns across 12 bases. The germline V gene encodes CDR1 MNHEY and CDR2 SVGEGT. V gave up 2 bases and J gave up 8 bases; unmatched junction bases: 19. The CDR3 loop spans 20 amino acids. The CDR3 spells CASSYGFGGVGLAGFHEQFF. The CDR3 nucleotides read TGTGCCAGCAGTTACGGCTTCGGGGGGGTTGGACTAGCGGGGTTCCATGAGCAGTTCTTC.

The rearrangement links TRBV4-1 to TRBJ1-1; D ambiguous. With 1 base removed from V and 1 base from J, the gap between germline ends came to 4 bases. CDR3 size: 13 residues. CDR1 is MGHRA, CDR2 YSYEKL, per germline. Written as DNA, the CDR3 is TGCGCCAGCAGCCAAGGGCAGAACACTGAAGCTTTCTTT. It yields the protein CASSQGQNTEAFF.

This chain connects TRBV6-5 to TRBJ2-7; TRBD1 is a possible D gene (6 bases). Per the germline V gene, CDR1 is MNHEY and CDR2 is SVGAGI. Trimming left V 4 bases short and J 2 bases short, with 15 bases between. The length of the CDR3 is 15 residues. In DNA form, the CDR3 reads TGTGCCAGCAGTTTAGTTGCAGGGGCAGCCTACGAGCAGTACTTC. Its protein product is CASSLVAGAAYEQYF.

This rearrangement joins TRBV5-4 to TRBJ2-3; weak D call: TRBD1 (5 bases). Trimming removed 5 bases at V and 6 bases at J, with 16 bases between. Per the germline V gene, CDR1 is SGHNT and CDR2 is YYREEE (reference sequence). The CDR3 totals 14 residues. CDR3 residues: CASSSRAGPDTQYF. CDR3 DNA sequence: TGTGCCAGCAGTTCCCGGGCAGGGCCCGATACGCAGTATTTT.

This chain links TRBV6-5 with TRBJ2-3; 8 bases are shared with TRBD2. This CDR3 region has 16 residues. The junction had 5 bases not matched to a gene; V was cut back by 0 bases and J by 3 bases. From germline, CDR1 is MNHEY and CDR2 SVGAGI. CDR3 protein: CASSYSWSGGTDTQYF. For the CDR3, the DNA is TGTGCCAGCAGTTACTCGTGGAGCGGGGGAACAGATACGCAGTATTTT.

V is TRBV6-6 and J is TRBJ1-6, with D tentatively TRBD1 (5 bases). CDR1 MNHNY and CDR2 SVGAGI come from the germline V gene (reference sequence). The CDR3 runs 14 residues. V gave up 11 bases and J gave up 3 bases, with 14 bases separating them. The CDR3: CAHRREDYNSPLHF. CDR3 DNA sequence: TGTGCCCACAGGAGGGAGGACTATAATTCACCCCTCCACTTT.

CDR3 protein: CASSLVGQGRNSPLHF. CDR3 sequence (DNA): TGTGCCAGCAGTTTGGTGGGACAGGGTAGAAATTCACCCCTCCACTTT. This chain links TRBV27 with TRBJ1-6, with 9 bases fitting TRBD1. The V gene's germline CDR1 is MNHEY and CDR2 SMNVEV (reference sequence). J lost 7 bases, V lost 3 bases, and 7 bases had no gene match. The CDR3 extends over 16 amino acids.

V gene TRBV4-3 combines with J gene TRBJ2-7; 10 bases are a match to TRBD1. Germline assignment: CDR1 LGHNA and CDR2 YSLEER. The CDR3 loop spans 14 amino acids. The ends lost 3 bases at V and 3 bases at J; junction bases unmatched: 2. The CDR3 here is CASSHRDRGYEQYF. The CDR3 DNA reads TGCGCCAGCAGCCACCGGGACAGGGGCTACGAGCAGTACTTC.

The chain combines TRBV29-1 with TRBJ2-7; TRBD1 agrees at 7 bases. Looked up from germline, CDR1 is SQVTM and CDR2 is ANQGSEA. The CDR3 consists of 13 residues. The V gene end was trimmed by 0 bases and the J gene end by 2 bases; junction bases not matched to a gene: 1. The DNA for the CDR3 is TGCAGCGTTGAAGAGGACAGGCCCTACGAGCAGTACTTC. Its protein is CSVEEDRPYEQYF.

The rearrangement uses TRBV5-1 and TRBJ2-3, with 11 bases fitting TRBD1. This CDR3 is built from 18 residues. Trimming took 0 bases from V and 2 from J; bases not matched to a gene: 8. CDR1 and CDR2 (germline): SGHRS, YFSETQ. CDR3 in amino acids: CASSLAWDRGRYTDTQYF. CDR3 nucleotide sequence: TGCGCCAGCAGCTTGGCTTGGGACAGGGGGAGGTACACAGATACGCAGTATTTT.

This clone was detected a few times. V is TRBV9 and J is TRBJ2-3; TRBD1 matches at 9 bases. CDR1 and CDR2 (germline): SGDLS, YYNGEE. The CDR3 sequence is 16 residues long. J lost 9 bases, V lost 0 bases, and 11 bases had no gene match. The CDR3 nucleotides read TGTGCCAGCAGCGTAGACCGACAGGGGGGGAAAAGGACGCAGTATTTT. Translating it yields CASSVDRQGGKRTQYF.

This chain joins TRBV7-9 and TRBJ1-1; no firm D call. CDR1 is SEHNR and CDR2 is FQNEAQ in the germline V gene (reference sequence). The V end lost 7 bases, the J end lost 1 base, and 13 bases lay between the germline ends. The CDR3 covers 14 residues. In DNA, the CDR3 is TGTGCCAGCACCCATTCAAACGGGAACACTGAAGCTTTCTTT. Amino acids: CASTHSNGNTEAFF.

The CDR3 coding sequence is TGTGCCTGGAGACCGGTGGCAGGCTATGGCTACACCTTC. Translation gives CAWRPVAGYGYTF. This chain connects TRBV30 to TRBJ1-2, with D unclear. Germline V gene sequence: CDR1 GTSNPN, CDR2 SVGIG (reference sequence). The V and J ends lost 3 bases and 4 bases respectively, with 12 bases between them. The CDR3 totals 13 residues.

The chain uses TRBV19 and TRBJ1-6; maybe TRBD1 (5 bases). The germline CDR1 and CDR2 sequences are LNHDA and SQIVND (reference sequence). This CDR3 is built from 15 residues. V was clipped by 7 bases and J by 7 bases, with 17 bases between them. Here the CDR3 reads CASNPVQGMNSPLHF. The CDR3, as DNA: TGTGCCAGTAACCCCGTTCAGGGAATGAATTCACCCCTCCACTTT.

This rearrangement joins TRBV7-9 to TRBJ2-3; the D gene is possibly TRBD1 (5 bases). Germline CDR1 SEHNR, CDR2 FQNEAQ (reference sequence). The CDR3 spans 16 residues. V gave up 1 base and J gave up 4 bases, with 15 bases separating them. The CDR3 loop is CASSLVRGVGPDTQYF. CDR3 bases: TGTGCCAGCAGCTTAGTTAGGGGCGTAGGGCCAGATACGCAGTATTTT.

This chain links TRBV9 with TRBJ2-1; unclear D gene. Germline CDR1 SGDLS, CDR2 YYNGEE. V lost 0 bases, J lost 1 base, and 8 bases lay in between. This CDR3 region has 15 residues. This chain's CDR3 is CASSVGTRSYNEQFF. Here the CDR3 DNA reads TGTGCCAGCAGCGTAGGAACTCGGTCCTACAATGAGCAGTTCTTC. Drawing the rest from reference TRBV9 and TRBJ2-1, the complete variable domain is DSGVTQTPKHLITATGQRVTLRCSPRSGDLSVYWYQQSLDQGLQFLIQYYNGEERAKGNILERFSAQQFPDLHSELNLSSLELGDSALYFCASSVGTRSYNEQFFGPGTRLTVL.

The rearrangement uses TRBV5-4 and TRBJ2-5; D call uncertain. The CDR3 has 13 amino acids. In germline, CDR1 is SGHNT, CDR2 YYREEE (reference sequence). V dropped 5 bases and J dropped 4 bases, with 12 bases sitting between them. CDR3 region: CASRERGAETQYF. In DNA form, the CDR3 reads TGTGCCAGCAGGGAAAGAGGAGCAGAGACCCAGTACTTC.

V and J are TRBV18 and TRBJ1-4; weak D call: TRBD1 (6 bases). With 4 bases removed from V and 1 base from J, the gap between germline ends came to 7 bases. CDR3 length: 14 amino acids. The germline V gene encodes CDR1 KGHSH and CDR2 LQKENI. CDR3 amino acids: CASSRRGTNEKLFF. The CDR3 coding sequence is TGTGCCAGCTCACGCAGGGGAACTAATGAAAAACTGTTTTTT.

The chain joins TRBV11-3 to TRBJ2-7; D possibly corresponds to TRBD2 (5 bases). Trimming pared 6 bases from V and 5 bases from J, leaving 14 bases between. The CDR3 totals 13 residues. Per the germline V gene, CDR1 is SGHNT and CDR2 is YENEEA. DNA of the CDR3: TGTGCCAGCAGTTATACGTTCGGGGACGAGCAGTACTTC. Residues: CASSYTFGDEQYF.

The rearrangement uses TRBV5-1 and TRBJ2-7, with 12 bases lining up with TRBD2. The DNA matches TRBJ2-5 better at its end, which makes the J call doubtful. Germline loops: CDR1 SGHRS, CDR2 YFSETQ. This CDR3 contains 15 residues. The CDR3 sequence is CASSPGLAGQETQYF. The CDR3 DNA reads TGCGCCAGCAGCCCAGGACTAGCGGGGCAAGAGACCCAGTACTTC.

The CDR3 loop reads CASSPSGLTEAFF. In nucleotides, the CDR3 is TGTGCCAGCAGCCCGAGTGGGCTTACTGAAGCTTTCTTT. The chain links TRBV11-2 to TRBJ1-1; D is unresolved. V lost 5 bases, J lost 5 bases, and 12 bases lay in between. CDR1 SGHAT and CDR2 FQNNGV come from the germline V gene. The CDR3 is 13 amino acids. Together with reference TRBV11-2 and TRBJ1-1, the CDR3 gives the full variable domain: EAGVAQSPRYKIIEKRQSVAFWCNPISGHATLYWYQQILGQGPKLLIQFQNNGVVDDSQLPKDRFSAERLKGVDSTLKIQPAKLEDSAVYLCASSPSGLTEAFFGQGTRLTVV.

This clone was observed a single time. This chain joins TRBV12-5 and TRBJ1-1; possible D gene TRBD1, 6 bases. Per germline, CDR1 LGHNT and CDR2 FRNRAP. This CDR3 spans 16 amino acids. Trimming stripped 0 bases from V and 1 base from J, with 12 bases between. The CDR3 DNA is TGTGCTAGTGGTTTGGTCAAGACAGGCGAGAACACTGAAGCTTTCTTT. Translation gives CASGLVKTGENTEAFF.

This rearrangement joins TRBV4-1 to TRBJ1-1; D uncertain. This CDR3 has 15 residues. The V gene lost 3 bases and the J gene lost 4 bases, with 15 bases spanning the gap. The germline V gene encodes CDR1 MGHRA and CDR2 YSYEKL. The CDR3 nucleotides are TGCGCCAGCAGCCACCCGGGCCTGGCGGGCACTGAAGCTTTCTTT. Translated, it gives CASSHPGLAGTEAFF.

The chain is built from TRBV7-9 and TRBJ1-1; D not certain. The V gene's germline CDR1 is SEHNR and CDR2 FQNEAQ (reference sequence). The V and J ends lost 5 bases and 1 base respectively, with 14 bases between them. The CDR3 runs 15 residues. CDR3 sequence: CASSPRETSNTEAFF. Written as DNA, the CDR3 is TGTGCCAGCAGCCCACGAGAGACATCGAACACTGAAGCTTTCTTT.

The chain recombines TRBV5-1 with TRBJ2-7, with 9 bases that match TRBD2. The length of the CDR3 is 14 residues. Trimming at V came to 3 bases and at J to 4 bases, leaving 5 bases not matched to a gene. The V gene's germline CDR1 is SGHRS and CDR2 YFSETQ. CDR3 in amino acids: CASSSTSGLYEQYF. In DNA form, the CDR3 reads TGCGCCAGCAGCTCGACTAGCGGCTTATACGAGCAGTACTTC.